These T cell receptor beta chains were read from a single sample in a study of shared clonotypes between healthy human individuals. The assay was immunoSEQ multiplex PCR, and TCRdb's table has in-frame clones only and misses some. The data show roughly 640,000 clones, roughly 97% seen once. Sample: naive CD4+ T cells sorted from blood. The receptors derive from a young woman in good health. The CDR3 runs from the conserved cysteine through the conserved F or W. The order of the fields is CDR3 protein, CDR3 DNA, clone size, D gene, V gene, J gene. A D gene is named only where the DNA matches it firmly. Only some rows state a clone size, as once, few, many or a class for expanded clones.

CDR3 protein: CASSLARGLEGYEQYF
CDR3 DNA: TGCGCCAGCAGCTTGGCTAGGGGTCTTGAGGGTTACGAGCAGTACTTC
clone size: -
D gene: -
V gene: TRBV5-1
J gene: TRBJ2-7

CDR3 protein: CASSARLAGSSYNEQFF
CDR3 DNA: TGCGCCAGCAGCGCAAGGCTAGCGGGGAGCTCCTACAATGAGCAGTTCTTC
clone size: -
D gene: TRBD2
V gene: TRBV5-1
J gene: TRBJ2-1

CDR3 protein: CASRPQGKVNQPQHF
CDR3 DNA: TGTGCCAGCAGGCCCCAGGGGAAAGTAAATCAGCCCCAGCATTTT
clone size: -
D gene: -
V gene: TRBV6-5
J gene: TRBJ1-5

CDR3 protein: CATTRRGDRREAFF
CDR3 DNA: TGTGCCACCACCAGACGGGGGGACCGACGAGAAGCTTTCTTT
clone size: -
D gene: -
V gene: TRBV19
J gene: TRBJ1-1

CDR3 protein: CASSQDLLSSYNEQFF
CDR3 DNA: TGCGCCAGCAGCCAAGATCTCTTAAGCTCCTACAATGAGCAGTTCTTC
clone size: -
D gene: -
V gene: TRBV4-1
J gene: TRBJ2-1

CDR3 protein: CASSLAAGEGDTQYF
CDR3 DNA: TGTGCCAGCAGCTTAGCGGCGGGAGAGGGAGATACGCAGTATTTT
clone size: once
D gene: TRBD2
V gene: TRBV7-6
J gene: TRBJ2-3

CDR3 protein: CASSLSRGDQPQHF
CDR3 DNA: TGTGCCAGCAGCTTAAGCAGGGGAGATCAGCCCCAGCATTTT
clone size: -
D gene: -
V gene: TRBV7-1
J gene: TRBJ1-5

CDR3 protein: CASSDASILTDTQYF
CDR3 DNA: TGCGCCAGCAGTGATGCTAGCATTCTAACAGATACGCAGTATTTT
clone size: once
D gene: -
V gene: TRBV10-1
J gene: TRBJ2-3

CDR3 protein: CASSITSGNTGELFF
CDR3 DNA: TGTGCCAGCAGCATTACTAGCGGGAACACCGGGGAGCTGTTTTTT
clone size: -
D gene: TRBD2
V gene: TRBV7-9
J gene: TRBJ2-2

CDR3 protein: CSVGLSPYYEQYF
CDR3 DNA: TGCAGCGTTGGACTGTCCCCATACTACGAGCAGTACTTC
clone size: -
D gene: -
V gene: TRBV29-1
J gene: TRBJ2-7

CDR3 protein: CASSLEVPKNIQYF
CDR3 DNA: TGTGCCAGCAGTTTAGAGGTCCCCAAAAACATTCAGTACTTC
clone size: once
D gene: -
V gene: TRBV28
J gene: TRBJ2-4